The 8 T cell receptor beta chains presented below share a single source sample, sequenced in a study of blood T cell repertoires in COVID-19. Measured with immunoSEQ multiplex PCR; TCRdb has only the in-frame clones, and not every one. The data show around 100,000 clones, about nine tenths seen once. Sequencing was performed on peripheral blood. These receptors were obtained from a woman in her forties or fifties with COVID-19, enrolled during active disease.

CDR3 amino acids: CASSQFSRGDQPQHF. The DNA of the CDR3 is TGTGCCAGCAGCCAATTTTCCAGGGGCGATCAGCCCCAGCATTTT. The chain recombines TRBV14 with TRBJ1-5; possibly TRBD1 for D (6 bases). Trimming took 2 bases from V and 5 from J, leaving 13 bases between them. The CDR3 has 15 residues. The germline gives CDR1 SGHDN, CDR2 FVKESK.

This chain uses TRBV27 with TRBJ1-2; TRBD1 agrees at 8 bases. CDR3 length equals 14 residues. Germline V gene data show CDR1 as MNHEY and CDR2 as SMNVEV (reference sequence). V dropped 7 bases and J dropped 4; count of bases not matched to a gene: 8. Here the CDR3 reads CASNPQGGGYGYTF. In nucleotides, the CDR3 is TGTGCCAGCAATCCACAGGGGGGGGGCTATGGCTACACCTTC.

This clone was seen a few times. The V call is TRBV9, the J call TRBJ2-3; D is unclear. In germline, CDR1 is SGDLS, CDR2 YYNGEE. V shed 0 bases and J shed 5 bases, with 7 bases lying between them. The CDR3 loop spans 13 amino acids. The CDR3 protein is CASSVVPRDTQYF. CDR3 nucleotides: TGTGCCAGCAGCGTAGTCCCGCGAGATACGCAGTATTTT.

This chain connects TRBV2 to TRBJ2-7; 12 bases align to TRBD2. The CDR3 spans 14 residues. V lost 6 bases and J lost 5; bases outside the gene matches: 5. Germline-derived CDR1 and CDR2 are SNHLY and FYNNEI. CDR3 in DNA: TGTGCCAGCAGGACGGGACTAGCGGGCGACGAGCAGTACTTC. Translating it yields CASRTGLAGDEQYF.

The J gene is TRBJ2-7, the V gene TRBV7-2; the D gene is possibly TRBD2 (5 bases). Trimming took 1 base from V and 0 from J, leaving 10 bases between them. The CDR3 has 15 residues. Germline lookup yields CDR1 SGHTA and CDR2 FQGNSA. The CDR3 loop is CASSLGLGSSYEQYF. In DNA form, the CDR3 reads TGTGCCAGCAGCTTAGGGCTAGGGAGCTCCTACGAGCAGTACTTC.

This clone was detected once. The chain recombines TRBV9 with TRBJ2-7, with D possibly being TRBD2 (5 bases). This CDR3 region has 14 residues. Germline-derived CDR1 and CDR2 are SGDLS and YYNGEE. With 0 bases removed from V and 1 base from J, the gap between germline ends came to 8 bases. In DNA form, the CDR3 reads TGTGCCAGCAGCGTAGAAGGGAGTTCCTACGAGCAGTACTTC. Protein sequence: CASSVEGSSYEQYF.

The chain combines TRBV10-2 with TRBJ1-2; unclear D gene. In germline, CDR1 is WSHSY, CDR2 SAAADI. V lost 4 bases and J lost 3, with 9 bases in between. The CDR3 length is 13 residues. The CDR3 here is CASSARNYYGYTF. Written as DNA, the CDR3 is TGCGCCAGCAGTGCGAGGAATTACTATGGCTACACCTTC.

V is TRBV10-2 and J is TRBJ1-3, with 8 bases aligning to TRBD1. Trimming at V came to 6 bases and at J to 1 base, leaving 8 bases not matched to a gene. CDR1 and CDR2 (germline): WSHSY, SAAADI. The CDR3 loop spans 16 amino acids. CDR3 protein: CASRVTGVGSGNTIYF. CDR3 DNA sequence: TGCGCCAGCAGAGTGACAGGGGTTGGATCTGGAAACACCATATATTTT.